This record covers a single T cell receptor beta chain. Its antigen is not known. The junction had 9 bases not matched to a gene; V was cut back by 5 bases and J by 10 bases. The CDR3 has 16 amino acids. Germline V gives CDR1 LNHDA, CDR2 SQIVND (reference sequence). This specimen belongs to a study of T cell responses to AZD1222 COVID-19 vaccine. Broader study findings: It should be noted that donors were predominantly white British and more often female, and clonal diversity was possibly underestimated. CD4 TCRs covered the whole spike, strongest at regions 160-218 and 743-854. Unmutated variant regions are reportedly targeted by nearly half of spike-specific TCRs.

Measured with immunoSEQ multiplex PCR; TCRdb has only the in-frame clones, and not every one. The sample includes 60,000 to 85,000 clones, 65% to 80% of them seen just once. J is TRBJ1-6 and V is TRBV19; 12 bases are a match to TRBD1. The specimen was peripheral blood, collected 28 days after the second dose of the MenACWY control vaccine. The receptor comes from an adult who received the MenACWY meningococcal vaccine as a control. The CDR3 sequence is CASSQTGDRGLSPLHF. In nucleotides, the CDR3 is TGTGCCAGTAGTCAAACCGGGGACAGGGGGCTCTCACCCCTCCACTTT.